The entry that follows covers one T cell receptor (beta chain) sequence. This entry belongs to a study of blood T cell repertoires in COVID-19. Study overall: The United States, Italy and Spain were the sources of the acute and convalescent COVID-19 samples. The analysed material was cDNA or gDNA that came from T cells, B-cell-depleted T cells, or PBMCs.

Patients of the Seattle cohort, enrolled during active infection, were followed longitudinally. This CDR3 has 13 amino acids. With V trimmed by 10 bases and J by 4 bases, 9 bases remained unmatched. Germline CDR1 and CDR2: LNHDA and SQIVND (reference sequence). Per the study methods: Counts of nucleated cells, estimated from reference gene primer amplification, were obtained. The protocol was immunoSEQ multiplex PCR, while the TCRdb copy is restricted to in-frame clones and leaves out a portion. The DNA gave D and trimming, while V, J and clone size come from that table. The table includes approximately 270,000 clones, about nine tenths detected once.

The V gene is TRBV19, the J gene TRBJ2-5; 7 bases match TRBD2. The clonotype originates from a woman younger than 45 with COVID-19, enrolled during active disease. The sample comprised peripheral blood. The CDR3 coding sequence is TGTGCCACTGCTGGGGGGGTTGGAGAGACCCAGTACTTC. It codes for CATAGGVGETQYF. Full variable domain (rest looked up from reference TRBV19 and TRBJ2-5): DGGITQSPKYLFRKEGQNVTLSCEQNLNHDAMYWYRQDPGQGLRLIYYSQIVNDFQKGDIAEGYSVSREKKESFPLTVTSAQKNPTAFYLCATAGGVGETQYFGPGTRLLVL.